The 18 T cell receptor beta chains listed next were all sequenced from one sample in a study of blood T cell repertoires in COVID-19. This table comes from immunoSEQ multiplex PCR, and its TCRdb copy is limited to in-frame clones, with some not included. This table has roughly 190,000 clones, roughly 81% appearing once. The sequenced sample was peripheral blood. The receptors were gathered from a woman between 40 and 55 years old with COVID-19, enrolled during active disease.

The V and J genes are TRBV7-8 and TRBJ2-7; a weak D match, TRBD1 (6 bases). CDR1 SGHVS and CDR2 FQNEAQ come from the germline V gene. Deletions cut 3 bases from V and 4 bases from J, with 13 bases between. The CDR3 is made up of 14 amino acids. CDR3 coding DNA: TGTGCCAGCAGCTTCGGGCACAGGGATTACGAGCAGTACGTC. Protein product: CASSFGHRDYEQYV.

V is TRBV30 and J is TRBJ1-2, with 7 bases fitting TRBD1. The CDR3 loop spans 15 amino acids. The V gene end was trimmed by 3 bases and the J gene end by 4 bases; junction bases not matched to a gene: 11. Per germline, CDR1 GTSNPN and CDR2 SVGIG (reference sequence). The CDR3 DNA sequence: TGTGCCTGGAGCGAGCCCCGGGGACAGCTCTATGGCTACACCTTC. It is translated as CAWSEPRGQLYGYTF.

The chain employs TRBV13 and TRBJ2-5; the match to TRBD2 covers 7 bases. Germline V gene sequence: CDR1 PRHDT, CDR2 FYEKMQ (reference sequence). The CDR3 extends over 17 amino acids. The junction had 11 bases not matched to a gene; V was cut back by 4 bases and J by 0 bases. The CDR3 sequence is CASSSQGSGGYQETQYF. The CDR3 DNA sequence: TGTGCCAGCAGCTCCCAGGGTTCCGGGGGGTACCAAGAGACCCAGTACTTC.

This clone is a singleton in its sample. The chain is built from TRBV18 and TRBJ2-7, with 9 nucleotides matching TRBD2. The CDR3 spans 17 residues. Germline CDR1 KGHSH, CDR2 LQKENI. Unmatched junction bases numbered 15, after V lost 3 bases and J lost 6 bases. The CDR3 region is CASSPGLAGRASREQYF. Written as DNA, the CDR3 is TGTGCCAGCTCACCGGGGCTAGCGGGAAGGGCATCTCGCGAGCAGTACTTC. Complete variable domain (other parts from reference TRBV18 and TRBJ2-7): NAGVMQNPRHLVRRRGQEARLRCSPMKGHSHVYWYRQLPEEGLKFMVYLQKENIIDESGMPKERFSAEFPKEGPSILRIQQVVRGDSAAYFCASSPGLAGRASREQYFGPGTRLTVT.

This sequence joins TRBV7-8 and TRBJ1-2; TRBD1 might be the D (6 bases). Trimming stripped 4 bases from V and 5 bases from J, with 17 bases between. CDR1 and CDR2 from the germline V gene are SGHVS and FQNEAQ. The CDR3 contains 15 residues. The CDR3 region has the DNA TGTGCCAGCAGCTGGCGGCCGGGACAAAGTTATGGCTACACCTTC. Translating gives CASSWRPGQSYGYTF.

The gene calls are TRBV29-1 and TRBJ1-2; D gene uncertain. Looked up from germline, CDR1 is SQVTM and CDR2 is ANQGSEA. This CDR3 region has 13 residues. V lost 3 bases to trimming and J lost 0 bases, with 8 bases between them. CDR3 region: CSVESGSNYGYTF. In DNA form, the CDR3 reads TGCAGCGTTGAGAGCGGTTCTAACTATGGCTACACCTTC.

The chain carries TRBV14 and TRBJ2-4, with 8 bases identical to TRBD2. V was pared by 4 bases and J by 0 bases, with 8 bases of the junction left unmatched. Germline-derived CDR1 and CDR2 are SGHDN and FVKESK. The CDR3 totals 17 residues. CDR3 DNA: TGTGCCAGCAGCCCCCTCGGGGGGGTCTTAGCCAAAAACATTCAGTACTTC. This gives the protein CASSPLGGVLAKNIQYF.

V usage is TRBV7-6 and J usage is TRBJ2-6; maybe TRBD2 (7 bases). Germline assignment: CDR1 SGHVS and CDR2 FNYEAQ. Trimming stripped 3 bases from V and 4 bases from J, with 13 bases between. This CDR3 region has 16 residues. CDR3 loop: CASSLGGLGGANVLTF. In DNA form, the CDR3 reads TGTGCCAGCAGCTTGGGGGGGCTAGGAGGGGCCAACGTCCTGACTTTC.

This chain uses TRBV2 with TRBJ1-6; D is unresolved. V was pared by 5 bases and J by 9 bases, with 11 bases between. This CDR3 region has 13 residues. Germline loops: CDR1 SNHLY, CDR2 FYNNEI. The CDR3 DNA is TGTGCCAGCAGTAACGATCAGGCTTCACCCCTCCACTTT. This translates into CASSNDQASPLHF. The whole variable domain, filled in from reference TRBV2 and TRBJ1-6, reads EPEVTQTPSHQVTQMGQEVILRCVPISNHLYFYWYRQILGQKVEFLVSFYNNEISEKSEIFDDQFSVERPDGSNFTLKIRSTKLEDSAMYFCASSNDQASPLHFGNGTRLTVT.

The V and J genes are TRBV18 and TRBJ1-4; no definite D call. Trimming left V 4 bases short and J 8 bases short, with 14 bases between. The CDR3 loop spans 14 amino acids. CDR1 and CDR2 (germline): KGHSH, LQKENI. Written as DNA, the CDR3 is TGTGCCAGCTCACTAGGTTCCGGGAAGGAAAAACTGTTTTTT. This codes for CASSLGSGKEKLFF.

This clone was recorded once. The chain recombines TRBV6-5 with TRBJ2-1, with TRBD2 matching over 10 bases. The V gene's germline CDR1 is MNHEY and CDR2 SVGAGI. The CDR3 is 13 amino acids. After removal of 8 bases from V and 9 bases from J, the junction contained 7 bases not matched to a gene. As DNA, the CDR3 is TGTGCCAGCTCAGGTAGCGGGAGGTTTGAGCAGTTCTTC. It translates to CASSGSGRFEQFF.

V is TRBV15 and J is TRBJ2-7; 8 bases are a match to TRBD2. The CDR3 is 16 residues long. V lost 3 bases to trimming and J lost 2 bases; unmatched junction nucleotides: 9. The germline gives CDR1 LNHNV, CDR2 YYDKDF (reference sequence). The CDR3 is CATSRGGLGTTYEQYF. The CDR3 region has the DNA TGTGCCACCAGCAGGGGGGGACTAGGAACCACCTACGAGCAGTACTTC.

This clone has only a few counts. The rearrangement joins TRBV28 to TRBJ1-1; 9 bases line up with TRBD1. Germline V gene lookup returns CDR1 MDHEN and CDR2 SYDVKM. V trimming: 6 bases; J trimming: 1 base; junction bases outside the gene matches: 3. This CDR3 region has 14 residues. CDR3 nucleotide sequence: TGTGCCAGCAGAACAGGGGGCGCGAACACTGAAGCTTTCTTT. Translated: CASRTGGANTEAFF.

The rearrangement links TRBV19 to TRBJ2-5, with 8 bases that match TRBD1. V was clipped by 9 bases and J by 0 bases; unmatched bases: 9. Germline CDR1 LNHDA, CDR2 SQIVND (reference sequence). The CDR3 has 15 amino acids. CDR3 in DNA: TGTGCCAGCCAAAGGACAGGGACGTACCAAGAGACCCAGTACTTC. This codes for CASQRTGTYQETQYF.

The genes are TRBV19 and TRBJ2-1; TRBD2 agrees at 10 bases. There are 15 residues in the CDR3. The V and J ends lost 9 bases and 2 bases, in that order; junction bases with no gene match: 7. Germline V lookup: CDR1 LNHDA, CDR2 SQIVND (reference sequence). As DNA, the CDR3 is TGTGCCAGCAAAACTCTAGCGGGAGCCTACAATGAGCAGTTCTTC. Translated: CASKTLAGAYNEQFF.

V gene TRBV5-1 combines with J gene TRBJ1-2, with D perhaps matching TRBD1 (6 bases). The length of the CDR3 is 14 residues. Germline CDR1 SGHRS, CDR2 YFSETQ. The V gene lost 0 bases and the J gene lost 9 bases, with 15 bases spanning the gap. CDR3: CASSLDGRGKRYTF. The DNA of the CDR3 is TGCGCCAGCAGCTTGGACGGGAGGGGGAAACGCTACACCTTC.

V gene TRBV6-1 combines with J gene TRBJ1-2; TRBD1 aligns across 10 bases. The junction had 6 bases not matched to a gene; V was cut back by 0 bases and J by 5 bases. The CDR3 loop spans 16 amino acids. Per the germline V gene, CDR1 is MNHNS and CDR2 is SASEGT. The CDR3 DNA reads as TGTGCCAGCAGTGAAGCGCGTGACAGGGGGCGTTATGGCTACACCTTC. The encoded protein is CASSEARDRGRYGYTF.

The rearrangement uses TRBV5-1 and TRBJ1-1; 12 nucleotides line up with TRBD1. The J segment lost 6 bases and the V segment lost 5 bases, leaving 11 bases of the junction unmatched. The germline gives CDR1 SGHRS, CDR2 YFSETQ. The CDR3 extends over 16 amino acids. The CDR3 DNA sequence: TGCGCCAGCAGGCGAGGGACAGGGGGCAGGTTGGCTGAAGCTTTCTTT. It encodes CASRRGTGGRLAEAFF.